A single sample is the source of the 12 T cell receptor beta chains below, sequenced in a study of beta chain features in type 1 diabetes. Study-wide points: Across all four CD4+ subsets, people with type 1 diabetes showed modestly shorter TCRB CDR3s.

TCRB transcripts that were expressed got sequenced, as all of the isolated RNA had been reverse transcribed. Using immunoSEQ multiplex PCR, the repertoire was profiled, and TCRdb retains in-frame clones only, with some absent. The sample has over 600,000 clones; around 12% are singletons. These receptors are not linked to any known antigen. The material sequenced was naive CD4+ T cells from blood. These receptors came from a man aged 25-40 years with type 1 diabetes.

The chain recombines TRBV4-3 with TRBJ2-7; no clear D. The germline V gene has CDR1 LGHNA and CDR2 YSLEER. V lost 3 bases and J lost 2, with 11 bases in between. The CDR3 extends over 14 amino acids. The CDR3 loop is CASSQMRTAYEQYF. The CDR3 region has the DNA TGCGCCAGCAGCCAGATGCGGACGGCCTACGAGCAGTACTTC.

The rearrangement uses TRBV9 and TRBJ2-1; TRBD1 aligns across 9 bases. The CDR3 runs to 16 residues. The germline gives CDR1 SGDLS, CDR2 YYNGEE. The trim removed 3 bases at V and 6 bases at J, leaving 10 bases unmatched. The DNA of the CDR3 is TGTGCCAGCAGCGCCATGGTGGACAGGGGTGGCAATGAGCAGTTCTTC. Its protein product is CASSAMVDRGGNEQFF.

This clone has just a few counts. The gene calls are TRBV5-1 and TRBJ1-4; D is ambiguous. CDR3 length: 15 residues. Trimming shortened V by 0 bases and J by 0 bases, and 6 bases separated the two germline ends. CDR1 is SGHRS, CDR2 YFSETQ, per germline. This CDR3 reads CASSLGEPTNEKLFF. The CDR3 DNA reads TGCGCCAGCAGCTTGGGTGAGCCAACTAATGAAAAACTGTTTTTT.

This clone was found a few times. The rearrangement joins TRBV6-1 to TRBJ2-7; D is possibly TRBD2 (5 bases). Trimming took 7 bases from V and 4 from J, leaving 11 bases between them. CDR1 is MNHNS, CDR2 SASEGT, per germline. CDR3 length equals 12 residues. The CDR3 nucleotides are TGTGCCAGCACCAACGGGGTATACGAGCAGTACTTC. Translation gives CASTNGVYEQYF.

This clone was seen more than once but under ten times. V gene TRBV19 combines with J gene TRBJ2-5; the match to TRBD1 covers 8 bases. The CDR3 loop spans 15 amino acids. Trimming at V came to 3 bases and at J to 3 bases, leaving 6 bases not matched to a gene. Germline V gene lookup returns CDR1 LNHDA and CDR2 SQIVND (reference sequence). Written as DNA, the CDR3 is TGTGCCAGTAGTATCCCCGGGACAGGCAAAGAGACCCAGTACTTC. It specifies CASSIPGTGKETQYF.

A few counts support this clone. This chain connects TRBV7-7 to TRBJ2-1; TRBD1 or TRBD2 may be the D gene (5 bases each). Germline V CDR1 and CDR2: SSHAT, FNYEAQ (reference sequence). V was trimmed by 6 bases and J by 3 bases, leaving 9 bases between them. The CDR3 extends over 13 amino acids. CDR3 residues: CASSRDVYNEQFF. CDR3 bases: TGTGCCAGCAGTCGGGACGTCTACAATGAGCAGTTCTTC.

The chain couples TRBV18 to TRBJ2-7; 9 bases are a match to TRBD1. Germline V gene data show CDR1 as KGHSH and CDR2 as LQKENI. J was trimmed by 6 bases and V by 0 bases; bases with no gene match: 6. The CDR3 extends over 15 amino acids. CDR3 nucleotides: TGTGCCAGCTCACCACCGGGACAGGGATCGTTCGAGCAGTACTTC. It codes for CASSPPGQGSFEQYF.

This clone has more than one count but fewer than ten. This rearrangement joins TRBV6-6 to TRBJ2-5; 10 bases agree with TRBD2. CDR3 length: 14 residues. Germline-derived CDR1 and CDR2 are MNHNY and SVGAGI (reference sequence). With 6 bases clipped from V and 2 bases from J, the junction kept 3 bases outside the gene matches. The CDR3 region has the DNA TGTGCCAGCAGAGATAGCGGGGGGCAAGAGACCCAGTACTTC. It encodes CASRDSGGQETQYF.

As to this clone: This CDR3 is also generated by other DNA sequences in the sample. This chain joins TRBV5-4 and TRBJ2-1; unclear D gene. V lost 0 bases to trimming and J lost 5 bases, with 3 bases between them. The CDR3 sequence is 12 residues long. The V gene's germline CDR1 is SGHNT and CDR2 YYREEE (reference sequence). The CDR3 is CASSLDHNEQFF. CDR3 in DNA: TGTGCCAGCAGCTTGGATCACAATGAGCAGTTCTTC.

This clone was picked up a small number of times. The V gene is TRBV18, the J gene TRBJ2-1; D unclear. V was cut by 3 bases and J by 3 bases, with 9 bases left in between. Germline V gene lookup returns CDR1 KGHSH and CDR2 LQKENI. CDR3 length equals 14 residues. This chain's CDR3 is CASSPASGYNEQFF. CDR3 DNA sequence: TGTGCCAGCTCACCGGCCAGTGGCTACAATGAGCAGTTCTTC.

The V gene is TRBV29-1, the J gene TRBJ2-3; 8 nucleotides line up with TRBD2. Germline V gene lookup returns CDR1 SQVTM and CDR2 ANQGSEA. V dropped 4 bases and J dropped 6; count of bases not matched to a gene: 12. The CDR3 runs 15 residues. DNA of the CDR3: TGCAGCGTTGGATTTGATAGCGGGGTGGGGGATACGCAGTATTTT. Protein: CSVGFDSGVGDTQYF.

The V and J genes are TRBV4-2 and TRBJ2-5, with 8 bases identical to TRBD2. Unmatched junction bases numbered 7, after V lost 5 bases and J lost 5 bases. Germline CDR1 is LGHNA and CDR2 is YNFKEQ. This CDR3 spans 14 amino acids. The CDR3 nucleotides read TGTGCCAGCAGCGAAGGGACTAGACGTGAGACCCAGTACTTC. Its protein product is CASSEGTRRETQYF.